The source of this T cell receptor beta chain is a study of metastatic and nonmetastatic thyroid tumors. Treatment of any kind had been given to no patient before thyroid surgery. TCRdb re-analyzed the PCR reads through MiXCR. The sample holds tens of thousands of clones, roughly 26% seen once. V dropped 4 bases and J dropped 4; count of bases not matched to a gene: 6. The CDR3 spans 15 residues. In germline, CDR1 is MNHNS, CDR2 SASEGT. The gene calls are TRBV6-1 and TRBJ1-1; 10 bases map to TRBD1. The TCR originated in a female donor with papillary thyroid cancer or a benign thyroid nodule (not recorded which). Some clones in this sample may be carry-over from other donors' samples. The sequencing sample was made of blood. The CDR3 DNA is TGTGCCAGCAGTGCCGGGACAGGGGAGGGCACTGAAGCTTTCTTT. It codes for CASSAGTGEGTEAFF.